The 2 T cell receptor beta chains presented below share a single source sample, sequenced in a study of blood T cell repertoires in COVID-19. Measured with immunoSEQ multiplex PCR; TCRdb has only the in-frame clones, and not every one. The repertoire holds roughly 80,000 clones, with roughly 90% as singletons. The specimen was peripheral blood. These TCRs come from a woman of 80 years or more with acute or convalescent COVID-19.

The chain is built from TRBV7-2 and TRBJ1-2, with D tentatively TRBD1 (6 bases). Trimming stripped 6 bases from V and 8 bases from J, with 16 bases between. The germline V gene encodes CDR1 SGHTA and CDR2 FQGNSA. CDR3 length: 13 amino acids. In nucleotides, the CDR3 is TGTGCCAGCAGTCGGGGACAATCGATCGGCTACACCTTC. Translating gives CASSRGQSIGYTF.

This chain connects TRBV7-2 to TRBJ1-5; D might be TRBD1 (5 bases). Trimming took 5 bases from V and 0 from J, leaving 14 bases between them. Germline CDR1 reads SGHTA; CDR2 reads FQGNSA. The CDR3 is 16 amino acids. The CDR3 nucleotides read TGTGCCAGCAGCCCCCACGACAGATATAGCAATCAGCCCCAGCATTTT. Protein: CASSPHDRYSNQPQHF.